The 2 T cell receptor beta chains below were found in one sample sequenced in a study of T cells in Graves' hyperthyroidism and ophthalmopathy. The CDR3 regions of TCR beta were amplified from RNA transcripts. HTBI primers were employed in a first-round RT-PCR of the TCR CDR3. Via MiXCR, TCRdb re-called the multiplex PCR reads, giving one row per CDR3 protein. The sample holds hundreds of thousands of distinct CDR3 sequences; around a sixth are singletons and the top ten take 12% to 15%. Sequencing input: blood. These receptor sequences come from a woman between 18 and 30 years old with Graves' hyperthyroidism.

This clonotype turned up a few times. The CDR3, as DNA: TGCGCCAGCAGCCAAGATTTGGGCGCGGGATTACTTAGCAATCAGCCCCAGCATTTT. Amino acid sequence: CASSQDLGAGLLSNQPQHF. The J gene is TRBJ1-5, the V gene TRBV4-1, with D hard to call. This CDR3 has 19 residues. Trimming removed 0 bases from V and 0 bases from J, with 18 bases in between. From germline, CDR1 is MGHRA and CDR2 YSYEKL.

CDR3 sequence: CASSFSGTSGSNTQYF. The CDR3 DNA follows: TGTGCCAGCAGTTTTAGCGGGACTAGCGGGAGCAATACGCAGTATTTT. The genes are TRBV2 and TRBJ2-3; 14 bases map to TRBD2. The V and J ends lost 5 bases and 7 bases, in that order; junction bases with no gene match: 8. The CDR3 is 16 residues long. Germline V gives CDR1 SNHLY, CDR2 FYNNEI.